This TCR beta chain was recorded in a study of blood T cells in healthy people across ages. Overall study results and limits: Greater diversity and more naive CD4+ cells were seen in long-lived donors than in aged donors.

Donation came from healthy Caucasian individuals in Russia who were aged about 6 to 95. Researchers collected about 10 milliliters of peripheral blood from every single donor. The CDR3 length is 14 residues. In germline, CDR1 is MNHEY, CDR2 SVGEGT. For the second PCR, which ran for about 6 to 11 cycles, a sample-barcoded 5' primer and a J-beta primer mix were used. Every sample produced at least 2.5 million CDR3-containing paired-end reads. TCRdb processed the 5' RACE reads anew with MiXCR; each CDR3 protein has one entry. The data show roughly 1,800,000 distinct CDR3 sequences, just under 50% seen once. This clonotype has just a few counts. Its cognate antigen is unknown.

This receptor was taken from a woman aged 40-49 years in good health. The V and J genes are TRBV6-2 or TRBV6-3 and TRBJ2-7; D possibly corresponds to TRBD2 (5 bases). The assigned J gene may be wrong: the sequence end matches TRBJ2-5 better. Sequencing was done on a sample of blood. CDR3 sequence (DNA): TGTGCCAGCAAAAACCCCGGGAAACAAGAGACCCAGTACTTC. This sequence encodes CASKNPGKQETQYF.